This T cell receptor (beta chain) was recovered during a study of cytomegalovirus exposure and HLA in healthy donors. Study-wide results and limits: In presence/absence analyses, roughly uniform sequencing depth across donors was assumed. The authors excluded some V segments, including TRBV6-2 and TRBV6-3, as indistinguishable.

The CDR3 is 16 amino acids. The PCR made use of 60 Vbeta and 13 Jbeta primers. Libraries were prepared by immunoSEQ multiplex PCR; TCRdb keeps only in-frame clonotypes and omits some of them. In the table there are a few hundred thousand clones, about 89% of which are singletons. Details on this clone: As yet, its antigen is unknown.

This chain connects TRBV21-1 to TRBJ1-1; the tabulated D call, TRBD1, remains unverified against the DNA. TRBV21-1 is given as a pseudogene. The source is a woman between 18 and 29 years old in good health and CMV-seronegative. Input material: PBMCs. CDR3 in amino acids: CASSKVDRGIITEAFF. CDR3 nucleotides: TGTGCCAGCAGCAAAGTTGACAGGGGTATTATCACTGAAGCTTTCTTT.